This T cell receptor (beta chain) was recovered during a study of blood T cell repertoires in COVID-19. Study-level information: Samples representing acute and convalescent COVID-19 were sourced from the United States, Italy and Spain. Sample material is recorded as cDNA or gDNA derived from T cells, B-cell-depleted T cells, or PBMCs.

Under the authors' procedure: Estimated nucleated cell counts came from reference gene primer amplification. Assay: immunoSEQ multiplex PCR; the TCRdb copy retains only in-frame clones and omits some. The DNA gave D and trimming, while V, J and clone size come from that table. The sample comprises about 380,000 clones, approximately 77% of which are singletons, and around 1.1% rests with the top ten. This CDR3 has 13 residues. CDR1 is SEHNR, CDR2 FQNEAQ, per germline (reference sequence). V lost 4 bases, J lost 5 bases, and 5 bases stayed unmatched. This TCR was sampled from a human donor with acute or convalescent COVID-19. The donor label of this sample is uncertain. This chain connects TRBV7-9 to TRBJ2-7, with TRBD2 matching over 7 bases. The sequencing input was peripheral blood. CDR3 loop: CASSWGGADEQYF. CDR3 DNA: TGTGCCAGCAGCTGGGGAGGGGCGGACGAGCAGTACTTC.